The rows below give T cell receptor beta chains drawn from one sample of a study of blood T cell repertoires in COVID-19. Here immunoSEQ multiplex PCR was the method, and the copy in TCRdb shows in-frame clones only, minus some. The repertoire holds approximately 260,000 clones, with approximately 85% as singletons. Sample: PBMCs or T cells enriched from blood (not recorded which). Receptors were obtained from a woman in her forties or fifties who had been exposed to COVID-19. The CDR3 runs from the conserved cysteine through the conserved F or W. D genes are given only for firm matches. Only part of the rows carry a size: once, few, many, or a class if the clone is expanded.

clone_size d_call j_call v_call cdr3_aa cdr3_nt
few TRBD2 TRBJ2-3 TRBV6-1 CASSVWGTSGTSADTQYF TGTGCCAGCAGTGTATGGGGGACCTCCGGGACTAGCGCAGATACGCAGTATTTT
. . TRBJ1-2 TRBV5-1 CASSPRGSYGYTF TGCGCCAGCAGCCCACGGGGGAGCTATGGCTACACCTTC
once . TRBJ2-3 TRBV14 CASSQVEWVGLKDTQYF TGTGCCAGCAGCCAAGTAGAGTGGGTCGGGTTAAAAGATACGCAGTATTTT
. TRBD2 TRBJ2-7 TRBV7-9 CASSPGLATYEQYF TGTGCCAGCAGCCCGGGACTAGCAACCTACGAGCAGTACTTC
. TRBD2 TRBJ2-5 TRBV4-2 CASSPRTSVETQYF TGTGCCAGCAGCCCGAGGACTAGCGTAGAGACCCAGTACTTC
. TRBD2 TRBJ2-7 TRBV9 CASSVAASGGFYEQYF TGTGCCAGCAGCGTAGCGGCTAGCGGGGGTTTCTACGAGCAGTACTTC
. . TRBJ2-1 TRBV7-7 CASSLAEYSILFF TGTGCCAGCAGCTTAGCCGAGTACAGTATCCTGTTCTTC
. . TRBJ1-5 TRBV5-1 CASSLTGLQPQHF TGCGCCAGCAGTCTGACGGGGTTGCAGCCCCAGCATTTT
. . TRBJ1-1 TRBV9 CASSVEGRNTEAFF TGTGCCAGCAGCGTCGAGGGCCGGAACACTGAAGCTTTCTTT
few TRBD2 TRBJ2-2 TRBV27 CASGPPSGTGELFF TGTGCCAGCGGTCCTCCTAGCGGGACCGGGGAGCTGTTTTTT
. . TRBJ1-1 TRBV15 CATSRERGRAEAFF TGTGCCACCAGCAGAGAAAGGGGGAGGGCTGAAGCTTTCTTT
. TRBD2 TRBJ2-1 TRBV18 CASSPSRSSGGGNEQFF TGTGCCAGCTCACCTTCCAGATCTAGCGGGGGGGGCAATGAGCAGTTCTTC
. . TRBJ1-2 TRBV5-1 CASSLAGQNYGYTF TGCGCCAGCAGCTTGGCCGGACAGAACTATGGCTACACCTTC
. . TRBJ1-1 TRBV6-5 CASSIGVPMNTEAFF TGTGCCAGCAGTATAGGGGTGCCGATGAACACTGAAGCTTTCTTT
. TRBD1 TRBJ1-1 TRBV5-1 CASSYLPGQGIYEAFF TGCGCCAGCAGCTACCTACCCGGACAGGGGATTTATGAAGCTTTCTTT
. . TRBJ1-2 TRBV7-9 CASSFTGTHLYTF TGTGCCAGCAGTTTTACCGGGACTCATCTCTACACCTTC
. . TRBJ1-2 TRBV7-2 CASSLRHRVYGYTF TGTGCCAGCAGCTTACGGCACAGGGTTTATGGCTACACCTTC
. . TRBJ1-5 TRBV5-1 CASSLTTGINQPQHF TGCGCCAGCAGCTTAACGACAGGTATAAATCAGCCCCAGCATTTT
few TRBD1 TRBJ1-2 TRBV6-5 CASSYVRTGGHYGYTF TGTGCCAGCAGTTACGTTCGGACAGGGGGCCACTATGGCTACACCTTC
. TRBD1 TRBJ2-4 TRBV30 CAWGFDRVLARDSKNIQYF TGTGCCTGGGGCTTTGACAGGGTGCTGGCTCGGGACAGCAAAAACATTCAGTACTTC
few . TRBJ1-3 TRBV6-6 CASSYDSISGNTIYF TGTGCCAGCAGTTACGACAGTATCTCTGGAAACACCATATATTTT
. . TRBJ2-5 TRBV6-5 CASRTGQETQYF TGTGCCAGCCGAACAGGGCAAGAGACCCAGTACTTC
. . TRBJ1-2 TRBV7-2 CASSLSRTQDGGYTF TGTGCCAGCAGCTTAAGTCGGACACAGGACGGCGGCTACACCTTC
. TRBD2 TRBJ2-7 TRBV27 CASSPRLAGLFYEQYF TGTGCCAGCAGCCCCAGACTAGCGGGACTTTTCTACGAGCAGTACTTC
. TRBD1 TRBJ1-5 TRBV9 CASSPGTGVGNQPQHF TGTGCCAGCAGCCCCGGGACAGGGGTGGGAAATCAGCCCCAGCATTTT
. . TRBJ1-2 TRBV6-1 CASSEYREGGYTF TGTGCCAGCAGTGAATACAGGGAGGGTGGCTACACCTTC
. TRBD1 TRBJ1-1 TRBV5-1 CASSLGTGPNTEAFF TGCGCCAGCAGCCTGGGGACAGGGCCGAACACTGAAGCTTTCTTT
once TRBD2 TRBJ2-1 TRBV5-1 CASSLVISGGPRSINEQFF TGCGCCAGCAGCTTGGTTATTAGCGGGGGGCCCCGGTCAATCAATGAGCAGTTCTTC
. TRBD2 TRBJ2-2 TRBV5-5 CASSLSGGAGELFF TGTGCCAGCAGTCTTAGCGGGGGGGCCGGGGAGCTGTTTTTT
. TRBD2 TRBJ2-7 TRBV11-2 CASSFRGGSYEQYF TGTGCCAGCAGCTTTCGGGGGGGATCCTACGAGCAGTACTTC
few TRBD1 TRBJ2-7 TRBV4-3 CASSFGTGYEQYF TGCGCCAGCAGTTTTGGGACAGGCTACGAGCAGTACTTC
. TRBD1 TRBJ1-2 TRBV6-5 CASSPGTESRSF TGTGCCAGCAGTCCCGGGACAGAGTCTAGGTCCTTC
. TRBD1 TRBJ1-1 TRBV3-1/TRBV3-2 CASSPDRGVRAFF TGTGCCAGCAGCCCGGACAGGGGGGTCAGGGCTTTCTTT
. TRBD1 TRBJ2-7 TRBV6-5 CATPPAQGAREQYF TGTGCCACACCTCCGGCTCAGGGGGCGCGAGAGCAGTACTTC
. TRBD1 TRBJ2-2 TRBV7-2 CAGSRDRVNTGELFF TGTGCCGGATCCCGGGACAGGGTGAACACCGGGGAGCTGTTTTTT
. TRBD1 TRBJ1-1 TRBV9 CASSSGQGVTEAFF TGTGCCAGCAGCTCGGGACAGGGGGTCACTGAAGCTTTCTTT